What follows are 8 T cell receptor beta chains derived from one specimen sequenced in a study of cytomegalovirus exposure and HLA in healthy donors. This PCR relied on a set of 60 Vbeta primers and 13 Jbeta primers. TCRdb keeps only in-frame clones here, not all; method: immunoSEQ multiplex PCR. The sample holds approximately 110,000 clones; around 80% are singletons and the top ten take approximately 0.22%. Sequencing was performed on PBMCs. The receptors derive from a man between 50 and 59 years old in good health and CMV-seronegative.

The rearrangement uses TRBV11-2 and TRBJ2-1, with 7 bases matching TRBD1. Germline-derived CDR1 and CDR2 are SGHAT and FQNNGV. CDR3 size: 15 residues. V lost 5 bases and J lost 0; bases outside the gene matches: 4. This chain's CDR3 is CASSPGTASYNEQFF. The CDR3 region has the DNA TGTGCCAGCAGCCCCGGGACAGCCTCCTACAATGAGCAGTTCTTC.

This sequence joins TRBV11-3 and TRBJ2-2; perhaps TRBD2 as D (6 bases). The CDR3 covers 15 residues. CDR1 and CDR2 from the germline V gene are SGHNT and YENEEA. The ends were cut back, 1 base at V and 1 base at J, with 7 bases in the middle. The CDR3 coding sequence is TGTGCCAGCAGCTTAGGACTAGGGAACACCGGGGAGCTGTTTTTT. It specifies CASSLGLGNTGELFF.

The chain joins TRBV7-6 to TRBJ1-1, with no clear D. The V gene's germline CDR1 is SGHVS and CDR2 FNYEAQ. V was cut by 1 base and J by 13 bases, with 16 bases left in between. The CDR3 sequence is 13 residues long. The CDR3 loop reads CASSLGESRFVFF. CDR3 sequence (DNA): TGTGCCAGCAGCTTAGGGGAGTCCCGATTTGTTTTCTTT.

In this sample, this clone turned up a few times. The J gene is TRBJ1-3, the V gene TRBV4-2; D not resolved. CDR1 and CDR2 (germline): LGHNA, YNFKEQ. This CDR3 spans 16 amino acids. The germline V and J ends were trimmed by 1 base and 0 bases, with 10 bases remaining between them. The CDR3 loop is CASSQGAMSSGNTIYF. DNA for the CDR3: TGTGCCAGCAGCCAAGGGGCCATGAGCTCTGGAAACACCATATATTTT.

This rearrangement joins TRBV19 to TRBJ2-7, with 8 bases matching TRBD1. The CDR3 is 15 residues long. Germline CDR1 reads LNHDA; CDR2 reads SQIVND (reference sequence). V shed 3 bases and J 1 base; nucleotides not matched to a gene: 5. The CDR3 spells CASSMTGALSYEQYF. The CDR3 DNA sequence: TGTGCCAGTAGTATGACAGGGGCCCTATCCTACGAGCAGTACTTC. Filled out from reference TRBV19 and TRBJ2-7, the complete variable domain reads DGGITQSPKYLFRKEGQNVTLSCEQNLNHDAMYWYRQDPGQGLRLIYYSQIVNDFQKGDIAEGYSVSREKKESFPLTVTSAQKNPTAFYLCASSMTGALSYEQYFGPGTRLTVT.

The rearrangement uses TRBV5-1 and TRBJ2-5; 7 nucleotides line up with TRBD2. This CDR3 spans 13 amino acids. With 4 bases clipped from V and 2 bases from J, the junction kept 2 bases outside the gene matches. Germline V gives CDR1 SGHRS, CDR2 YFSETQ. The CDR3 sequence: CASSAGVQETQYF. CDR3 nucleotides: TGCGCCAGCAGCGCGGGGGTACAAGAGACCCAGTACTTC.

This sequence joins TRBV19 and TRBJ2-3, with TRBD2 as a possible D gene (6 bases). CDR3 length equals 15 residues. Trimming stripped 4 bases from V and 3 bases from J, with 14 bases between. Germline V gene lookup returns CDR1 LNHDA and CDR2 SQIVND (reference sequence). DNA of the CDR3: TGTGCCAGTAGTACTCTGATTAGCGGTACAGATACGCAGTATTTT. Translated: CASSTLISGTDTQYF.

The chain combines TRBV11-3 with TRBJ2-3; D remains ambiguous. Germline V gene data show CDR1 as SGHNT and CDR2 as YENEEA. This CDR3 has 15 residues. V lost 2 bases to trimming and J lost 5 bases, with 14 bases between them. The DNA for the CDR3 is TGTGCCAGCAGCTTACGGCCTACTTCAGGAGATACGCAGTATTTT. Translated, it gives CASSLRPTSGDTQYF.